The rows below give T cell receptor beta chains drawn from one sample of a study of blood T cell repertoires in COVID-19. Generated by immunoSEQ multiplex PCR, the TCRdb table keeps only in-frame clones and is missing some. Of more than 90,000 clones in the sample, approximately 80% were seen once. The specimen sequenced was peripheral blood. The receptors were gathered from a man aged 70 or older with acute or convalescent COVID-19. The CDR3 runs from the conserved cysteine through the conserved F or W. Fields, in order: clone size, D gene, J gene, V gene, CDR3 protein, CDR3 DNA. D genes are given only for firm matches. Part of the rows lack a size; the others show once, few, many or a class for expanded clones.

once NA TRBJ2-7 TRBV18 CASSPPQSTVRAEQYF TGTGCCAGCTCACCACCGCAGTCGACAGTGCGAGCCGAGCAGTACTTC
few NA TRBJ2-7 TRBV2 CASSEIVWYRDYEQYF TGTGCCAGCAGTGAAATCGTATGGTACAGAGACTACGAGCAGTACTTC
NA NA TRBJ2-2 TRBV3-1/TRBV3-2 CASSQGLWSGELFF TGTGCCAGCAGCCAAGGGCTGTGGAGCGGGGAGCTGTTTTTT
NA NA TRBJ2-1 TRBV18 CASSPRGTAERYEQFF TGTGCCAGCTCCCCTCGGGGGACAGCAGAGAGGTATGAGCAGTTCTTC
NA NA TRBJ1-5 TRBV27 CASSWDKNQPQHF TGTGCCAGCAGTTGGGACAAAAATCAGCCCCAGCATTTT
NA TRBD1 TRBJ1-1 TRBV14 CASSQAGGRDTEAFF TGTGCCAGCAGCCAAGCAGGGGGAAGAGACACTGAAGCTTTCTTT
NA NA TRBJ1-5 TRBV4-3 CAEVGDQPQHF TGCGCCGAGGTGGGTGATCAGCCCCAGCATTTT
NA TRBD1 TRBJ2-7 TRBV29-1 CSVEGQGYEQYF TGCAGCGTTGAGGGACAGGGTTACGAGCAGTACTTC
NA TRBD2 TRBJ2-1 TRBV2 CASSEQGLAGGRSYNEQFF TGTGCCAGCAGTGAACAGGGGCTAGCGGGAGGCCGATCCTACAATGAGCAGTTCTTC
NA NA TRBJ1-5 TRBV18 CASSSGTNGQPQHF TGTGCCAGCTCATCCGGGACAAACGGTCAGCCCCAGCATTTT
NA NA TRBJ2-7 TRBV7-2 CASSLASSTYEQYF TGTGCCAGCAGCTTAGCCTCTAGCACCTACGAGCAGTACTTC
NA NA TRBJ2-5 TRBV5-1 CASSRSGTHQETQYF TGCGCCAGCAGTCGATCCGGGACACACCAAGAGACCCAGTACTTC
NA TRBD1 TRBJ1-1 TRBV19 CASSWGQVRMNTEAFF TGTGCCAGTAGTTGGGGACAGGTGCGTATGAACACTGAAGCTTTCTTT
NA NA TRBJ1-1 TRBV3-1/TRBV3-2 CASSQDRNTEAFF TGTGCCAGCAGCCAAGACAGGAACACTGAAGCTTTCTTT
NA TRBD2 TRBJ2-7 TRBV5-4 CASSTSGYEQYF TGTGCCAGCAGTACTAGCGGCTACGAGCAGTACTTC
NA NA TRBJ1-6 TRBV3-1/TRBV3-2 CASTPGDHGNSPLHF TGTGCCAGCACCCCAGGGGACCATGGGAATTCACCCCTCCACTTT
NA NA TRBJ2-1 TRBV5-4 CASSNEGQHNEQFF TGTGCCAGCAGCAACGAGGGACAACACAATGAGCAGTTCTTC
NA TRBD1 TRBJ2-7 TRBV5-1 CASSLDRVEQYF TGCGCCAGCAGCCTCGACAGGGTTGAGCAGTACTTC
NA TRBD1 TRBJ2-2 TRBV24-1 CATSDPGQGGGELFF TGTGCCACCAGTGACCCGGGACAGGGAGGCGGGGAGCTGTTTTTT
NA NA TRBJ2-3 TRBV7-6 CASSLGGTGFVDTQYF TGTGCCAGCAGCTTAGGGGGTACAGGGTTTGTAGATACGCAGTATTTT
NA TRBD1 TRBJ1-5 TRBV10-3 CAISEGDRRAQPQHF TGTGCCATCAGTGAGGGGGACAGGAGGGCTCAGCCCCAGCATTTT
NA NA TRBJ2-2 TRBV11-3 CASSSTSNTGELFF TGTGCCAGCAGCTCAACTAGTAACACCGGGGAGCTGTTTTTT
many TRBD1 TRBJ2-5 TRBV7-7 CASSPPQTGNGETQYF TGTGCCAGCAGCCCTCCTCAGACAGGGAACGGAGAGACCCAGTACTTC
NA TRBD1 TRBJ1-2 TRBV6-6 CASTRRDRGANYGYTF TGTGCCAGCACCCGCCGGGACAGAGGAGCTAACTATGGCTACACCTTC
NA NA TRBJ2-7 TRBV27 CASSFGGDEQYF TGTGCCAGCAGTTTTGGTGGAGACGAGCAGTACTTC
NA TRBD1 TRBJ2-7 TRBV29-1 CSFTRRTGNYEQYF TGCAGCTTCACCCGTAGGACAGGGAACTACGAGCAGTACTTC
NA NA TRBJ1-6 TRBV24-1 CATSPGVDSPLHF TGTGCCACCAGTCCAGGGGTGGATTCACCCCTCCACTTT
NA TRBD1 TRBJ1-5 TRBV19 CASTTGAWQPQHF TGTGCCAGTACCACAGGGGCATGGCAGCCCCAGCATTTT
NA TRBD1 TRBJ1-4 TRBV19 CASSKPSGQGTSRDEKLFF TGTGCCAGTAGTAAGCCATCGGGACAGGGGACGTCCAGGGACGAAAAACTGTTTTTT
few TRBD1 TRBJ1-2 TRBV28 CASSQPPTGGYGYTF TGTGCCAGCAGCCAACCCCCGACAGGGGGCTATGGCTACACCTTC
NA NA TRBJ2-7 TRBV5-6 CASSSPTSSEQYF TGTGCCAGCAGCTCACCTACTAGTTCCGAGCAGTACTTC
NA TRBD1 TRBJ1-3 TRBV27 CASPFRDSSGNTIYF TGTGCCAGCCCATTCCGGGACAGCTCTGGAAACACCATATATTTT
NA TRBD1 TRBJ2-7 TRBV6-5 CASSTQGALNEQYF TGTGCCAGCAGTACGCAGGGGGCTTTGAACGAGCAGTACTTC
once TRBD2 TRBJ2-1 TRBV11-2 CASSKTSGGGQEQFF TGTGCCAGCAGTAAGACTAGCGGAGGGGGTCAGGAGCAGTTCTTC
NA NA TRBJ1-1 TRBV18 CASSPWGGSLNTEAFF TGTGCCAGCTCACCTTGGGGGGGCAGCCTGAACACTGAAGCTTTCTTT
NA TRBD1 TRBJ2-3 TRBV28 CASSLQPTGAGTDTQYF TGTGCCAGCAGTTTACAACCTACAGGGGCGGGCACAGATACGCAGTATTTT
NA NA TRBJ1-2 TRBV25-1 CASSTGERGYTF TGTGCCAGCAGTACGGGGGAACGGGGCTACACCTTC
NA NA TRBJ1-1 TRBV30 CAWSVLGGTEAFF TGTGCCTGGAGTGTACTGGGGGGCACTGAAGCTTTCTTT
few NA TRBJ1-2 TRBV28 CASSLRAQGYGYTF TGTGCCAGCAGTTTAAGAGCGCAGGGCTATGGCTACACCTTC
few TRBD1 TRBJ1-2 TRBV6-5 CASSYGQGLYGYTF TGTGCCAGCAGTTACGGACAGGGTTTATATGGCTACACCTTC
NA TRBD2 TRBJ2-1 TRBV28 CASSLPGTSAYNEQFF TGTGCCAGCAGTTTACCCGGGACTAGCGCATACAATGAGCAGTTCTTC
few NA TRBJ1-1 TRBV27 CASSLGGWNTEAFF TGTGCCAGCAGTTTGGGGGGGTGGAACACTGAAGCTTTCTTT
NA NA TRBJ1-1 TRBV12-3/TRBV12-4 CASSSRVLTEAFF TGTGCCAGCAGTTCCAGGGTGTTAACTGAAGCTTTCTTT
NA TRBD1 TRBJ2-5 TRBV7-8 CASSLRQGETQYF TGTGCCAGCAGCCTAAGACAGGGAGAGACCCAGTACTTC
once TRBD1 TRBJ2-5 TRBV9 CASSVGAGGIQYF TGTGCCAGCAGCGTGGGGGCAGGGGGTATCCAGTACTTC
few NA TRBJ2-3 TRBV30 CAWSVYTDTQYF TGTGCCTGGAGTGTCTACACAGATACGCAGTATTTT
NA TRBD1 TRBJ2-7 TRBV2 CATSGQGSYEQYF TGTGCCACGAGCGGACAGGGATCCTACGAGCAGTACTTC
NA TRBD2 TRBJ2-1 TRBV28 CASSQTSGGTNEQFF TGTGCCAGCAGTCAAACTAGCGGGGGGACCAATGAGCAGTTCTTC
NA TRBD1 TRBJ1-5 TRBV27 CASSFGTGNQPQHF TGTGCCAGCAGTTTCGGGACAGGCAATCAGCCCCAGCATTTT
few NA TRBJ1-6 TRBV28 CASSGVARGYGSPLHF TGTGCCAGCAGTGGGGTGGCGAGGGGGTACGGTTCACCCCTCCACTTT
NA NA TRBJ2-2 TRBV12-3/TRBV12-4 CASSKGGTGELFF TGTGCCAGCAGTAAAGGGGGCACCGGGGAGCTGTTTTTT
NA NA TRBJ1-5 TRBV4-2 CASSQGSNSNQPQHF TGTGCCAGCAGCCAAGGGTCCAACTCAAATCAGCCCCAGCATTTT
NA TRBD1 TRBJ2-2 TRBV7-3 CASSLVRRTGVGGELFF TGTGCCAGCAGCTTAGTTCGCCGGACAGGGGTGGGCGGGGAGCTGTTTTTT